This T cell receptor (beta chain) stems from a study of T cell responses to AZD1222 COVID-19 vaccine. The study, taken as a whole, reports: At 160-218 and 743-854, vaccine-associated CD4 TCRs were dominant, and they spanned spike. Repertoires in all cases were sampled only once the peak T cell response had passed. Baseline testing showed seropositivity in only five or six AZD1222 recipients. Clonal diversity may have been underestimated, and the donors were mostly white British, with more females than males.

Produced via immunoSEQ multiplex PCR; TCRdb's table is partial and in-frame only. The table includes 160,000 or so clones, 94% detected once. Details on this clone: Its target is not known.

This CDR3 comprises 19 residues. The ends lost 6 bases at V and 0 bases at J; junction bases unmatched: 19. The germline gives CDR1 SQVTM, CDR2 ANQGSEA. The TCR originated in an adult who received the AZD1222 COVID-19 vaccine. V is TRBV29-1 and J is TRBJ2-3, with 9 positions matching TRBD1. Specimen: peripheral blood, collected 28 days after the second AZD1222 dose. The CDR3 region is CSVGLTTGTGSSSTDTQYF. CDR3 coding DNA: TGCAGCGTGGGATTAACAACCGGGACAGGGTCCTCTAGCACAGATACGCAGTATTTT.